These T cell receptor beta chains were read from a single sample in a study of T cells in Graves' hyperthyroidism and ophthalmopathy. TCRdb independently ran MiXCR on the multiplex PCR reads; one entry per CDR3 protein. The sample has around 620,000 distinct CDR3 sequences, 16% seen once. Sequenced material: blood. All receptors derive from a woman in her thirties with Graves' hyperthyroidism. Each CDR3 is given with its conserved first and last residue. The order of the fields is J gene, clone size, V gene, D gene, CDR3 protein, CDR3 DNA. A D gene is named only where the DNA matches it firmly. A row's size may be missing; if present it is once, few, many or a size class.

j_gene: TRBJ1-1
abundance: few
v_gene: TRBV13
d_gene: .
CDR3aa: CASRYYGDSEAFF
CDR3nt: TGTGCCAGCAGGTATTATGGCGACAGTGAAGCTTTCTTT

j_gene: TRBJ2-5
abundance: .
v_gene: TRBV4-2
d_gene: TRBD2
CDR3aa: CASSPGTSGRFETQYF
CDR3nt: TGTGCCAGCAGCCCTGGGACTAGCGGGAGGTTTGAGACCCAGTACTTC

j_gene: TRBJ2-7
abundance: few
v_gene: TRBV9
d_gene: .
CDR3aa: CASSVGADLFSYEQYF
CDR3nt: TGTGCCAGCAGCGTAGGGGCGGACTTATTCTCCTACGAGCAGTACTTC

j_gene: TRBJ1-1
abundance: many
v_gene: TRBV19
d_gene: TRBD1
CDR3aa: CASSMANRGSTEAFF
CDR3nt: TGTGCCAGTAGTATGGCAAACAGGGGAAGCACTGAAGCTTTCTTT

j_gene: TRBJ1-1
abundance: many
v_gene: TRBV29-1
d_gene: .
CDR3aa: CSVEGATMNTEAFF
CDR3nt: TGCAGCGTTGAAGGGGCCACTATGAACACTGAAGCTTTCTTT

j_gene: TRBJ2-3
abundance: many
v_gene: TRBV28
d_gene: .
CDR3aa: CASSRPPGQGEEDTQYF
CDR3nt: TGTGCCAGCAGCCGTCCTCCGGGACAAGGGGAAGAAGATACGCAGTATTTT

j_gene: TRBJ1-1
abundance: .
v_gene: TRBV3-1
d_gene: .
CDR3aa: CAGSSRVNTEAFF
CDR3nt: TGTGCCGGCAGCTCCAGAGTGAACACTGAAGCTTTCTTT

j_gene: TRBJ2-1
abundance: .
v_gene: TRBV19
d_gene: .
CDR3aa: CASSMRSGNEQFF
CDR3nt: TGTGCCAGTAGTATGCGGTCGGGCAATGAGCAGTTCTTC

j_gene: TRBJ2-3
abundance: few
v_gene: TRBV5-6
d_gene: .
CDR3aa: CASSLVSPTDTQYF
CDR3nt: TGTGCCAGCAGCTTGGTCAGTCCCACAGATACGCAGTATTTT

j_gene: TRBJ2-1
abundance: many
v_gene: TRBV29-1
d_gene: TRBD1
CDR3aa: CSVVGQGMRGNEQFF
CDR3nt: TGCAGCGTTGTGGGACAGGGAATGAGGGGCAATGAGCAGTTCTTC

j_gene: TRBJ1-1
abundance: few
v_gene: TRBV5-5
d_gene: .
CDR3aa: CASSFAGKPTEAFF
CDR3nt: TGTGCCAGCAGCTTTGCAGGCAAACCCACTGAAGCTTTCTTT

j_gene: TRBJ2-3
abundance: many
v_gene: TRBV28
d_gene: TRBD2
CDR3aa: CASSLTPTSGISTDTQYF
CDR3nt: TGTGCCAGCAGTTTAACCCCCACTAGCGGGATCAGCACAGATACGCAGTATTTT

j_gene: TRBJ1-1
abundance: many
v_gene: TRBV13
d_gene: TRBD1
CDR3aa: CASSLRDSAEAFF
CDR3nt: TGTGCCAGCAGCTTGAGGGACAGCGCTGAAGCTTTCTTT

j_gene: TRBJ1-2
abundance: many
v_gene: TRBV2
d_gene: .
CDR3aa: CASADSANYGYTF
CDR3nt: TGTGCCAGCGCGGACAGTGCGAACTATGGCTACACCTTC

j_gene: TRBJ2-1
abundance: few
v_gene: TRBV6-5
d_gene: .
CDR3aa: CASSYSGGSGNEQFF
CDR3nt: TGTGCCAGCAGTTACTCAGGGGGTTCGGGCAATGAGCAGTTCTTC

j_gene: TRBJ2-7
abundance: many
v_gene: TRBV7-2
d_gene: TRBD2
CDR3aa: CASSLEGASGRGEQYF
CDR3nt: TGTGCCAGCAGCTTAGAAGGGGCTAGCGGGAGGGGAGAGCAGTACTTC

j_gene: TRBJ2-7
abundance: .
v_gene: TRBV7-6
d_gene: TRBD1
CDR3aa: CASSSIRTGSNEQYF
CDR3nt: TGTGCCAGCAGCTCCATTAGGACAGGGTCCAACGAGCAGTACTTC

j_gene: TRBJ1-5
abundance: many
v_gene: TRBV2
d_gene: TRBD1
CDR3aa: CASSRDRTHQPQHF
CDR3nt: TGTGCCAGCTCCCGGGACAGGACCCATCAGCCCCAGCATTTT

j_gene: TRBJ2-1
abundance: few
v_gene: TRBV20-1
d_gene: TRBD2
CDR3aa: CSASWGGFSYNEQFF
CDR3nt: TGCAGTGCTAGTTGGGGGGGGTTCTCCTACAATGAGCAGTTCTTC

j_gene: TRBJ1-6
abundance: many
v_gene: TRBV9
d_gene: .
CDR3aa: CASSVRGRNSPLHF
CDR3nt: TGTGCCAGCAGCGTCCGTGGGAGAAATTCACCCCTCCACTTT

j_gene: TRBJ2-7
abundance: many
v_gene: TRBV20-1
d_gene: .
CDR3aa: CSARDLGGSYEQYF
CDR3nt: TGCAGTGCTAGAGATCTGGGCGGATCCTACGAGCAGTACTTC

j_gene: TRBJ1-2
abundance: many
v_gene: TRBV29-1
d_gene: TRBD1
CDR3aa: CSVVLGQGVYGYTF
CDR3nt: TGCAGCGTTGTACTAGGACAGGGGGTCTATGGCTACACCTTC